This is a list of T cell receptor beta chains from one sample in a study of blood T cell repertoires in COVID-19. Repertoires were generated with immunoSEQ multiplex PCR, while TCRdb's copy carries only in-frame clones and drops some. In the table there are around 200,000 clones, roughly 80% of which are singletons. Sequenced sample: peripheral blood. These receptors were taken from a woman in her 70s with COVID-19, enrolled during active disease. Both conserved end residues are part of each CDR3. A D gene is named only where the DNA matches it firmly. A clone size is listed for some rows: how often the clone was seen (once, few, many), or a class if it is expanded.

D gene	clone size	J gene	V gene	CDR3 DNA	CDR3 protein
NA	NA	TRBJ1-5	TRBV30	TGTGCCTGGAGTGTACTTTTTGATCAGCCCCAGCATTTT	CAWSVLFDQPQHF
TRBD2	NA	TRBJ2-2	TRBV27	TGTGCCAGCAGTCGGACTAGCGGGAGGAGAAACACCGGGGAGCTGTTTTTT	CASSRTSGRRNTGELFF
TRBD2	once	TRBJ2-5	TRBV11-2	TGTGCCAGCAGCATACTAGCGGGGGGGCAAGAGACCCAGTACTTC	CASSILAGGQETQYF
TRBD1	NA	TRBJ2-2	TRBV5-1	TGCGCCAGCAGCTTGGACGGCTCGACAGGGATCTCCGGGGAGCTGTTTTTT	CASSLDGSTGISGELFF
NA	NA	TRBJ1-1	TRBV29-1	TGCAGCGTTGAAGAATGGGGAGGGGGGTTTTTGACGAACACTGAAGCTTTCTTT	CSVEEWGGGFLTNTEAFF
NA	NA	TRBJ1-6	TRBV6-5	TGTGCCAGCAACTGGACTGGCGGACGAGGTTCACCCCTCCACTTT	CASNWTGGRGSPLHF
NA	NA	TRBJ1-2	TRBV19	TGTGCCAGTAGTATAGGAGGCAGTGCGATCGGCTACACCTTC	CASSIGGSAIGYTF
NA	once	TRBJ1-5	TRBV6-4	TGTGCCACCGTCCAGGGTAAGACTCAGCCCCAGCATTTT	CATVQGKTQPQHF
NA	once	TRBJ2-6	TRBV18	TGTGCCAGCTCTAAACTTCCCGCTCCGGCCAACGTCCTGACTTTC	CASSKLPAPANVLTF
NA	NA	TRBJ1-4	TRBV30	TGTGCCTGGACCCTACCGGGCGGGGGGAGTGAAAAACTGTTTTTT	CAWTLPGGGSEKLFF
TRBD1	once	TRBJ1-1	TRBV27	TGTGCCAGCAGTAGGCAGGGGGATGAAGCTTTCTTT	CASSRQGDEAFF
NA	NA	TRBJ2-2	TRBV29-1	TGCAGCGTCCTCCCGGGAGTCGGCACCGGGGAGCTGTTTTTT	CSVLPGVGTGELFF
NA	NA	TRBJ1-2	TRBV11-2	TGTGCCAGCAGCTTAGTGGGACACTCCACCTTC	CASSLVGHSTF
NA	NA	TRBJ1-1	TRBV27	TGTGCCAGCATGACCCCCCCGGGCACTGAAGCTTTCTTT	CASMTPPGTEAFF